This TCR beta chain was observed in a study of blood T cell repertoires in COVID-19. Turning to the study itself: Nucleic acid was either cDNA or gDNA, and it came from T cells, B-cell-depleted T cells, or PBMCs.

Germline assignment: CDR1 WSHSY and CDR2 SAAADI. CDR3 length: 14 residues. V lost 4 bases and J lost 3, with 11 bases in between. Assay used: immunoSEQ multiplex PCR; TCRdb lists only in-frame clones, some missing. Of under 120,000 clones listed, more than 75% are singletons. The chain couples TRBV10-2 to TRBJ2-3; D possibly corresponds to TRBD2 (5 bases). Sequences were obtained from peripheral blood. This TCR derives from a human donor in a cohort sampled during active COVID-19. In nucleotides, the CDR3 is TGCGCCAGCAGTGCTAGCCTCCGAACAGATACGCAGTATTTT. This gives the protein CASSASLRTDTQYF.